This T cell receptor (beta chain) was recovered during a study of T cell responses to AZD1222 COVID-19 vaccine. The assay was immunoSEQ multiplex PCR, and TCRdb's table has in-frame clones only and misses some. Among some 130,000 clones listed, approximately 90% were seen once. Study-level points and caveats: The donor group comprised mostly white British people and more females; the analysis possibly underestimated clonal diversity. Targets within unmutated variant regions were reportedly found for nearly half of spike-specific TCRs.

Remarks on this clone: Its target is not known.

The V gene's germline CDR1 is SGHRS and CDR2 YFSETQ. The V and J ends lost 4 bases and 6 bases respectively, with 13 bases between them. CDR3 length equals 14 residues. The study pooled second doses at about 4 or about 12 weeks. The clonotype was recovered from an adult who received the AZD1222 COVID-19 vaccine. Sequenced material: peripheral blood, taken 28 days after the second AZD1222 dose. This chain links TRBV5-1 with TRBJ2-2; no firm D call. CDR3 sequence (DNA): TGCGCCAGCAGCCCCATCGAGCTAGCCGGGGAGCTGTTTTTT. As protein: CASSPIELAGELFF.